The clone carrying this T cell receptor beta chain was seen a single time. Its antigen is currently unknown. This entry comes from a study of T cell responses to AZD1222 COVID-19 vaccine. Study-level findings and limits: Following two doses of AZD1222, Spike-specific TCR breadth and depth rose. Regions 160-218 and 743-854 held dominance among vaccine-associated CD4 TCRs, which spanned spike.

This CDR3 has 12 amino acids. Trimming stripped 3 bases from V and 4 bases from J, with 9 bases between. Germline CDR1 and CDR2: GTSNPN and SVGIG (reference sequence). Method: immunoSEQ multiplex PCR; TCRdb's copy keeps in-frame clones and lacks some. The table shows around 96,000 clones, with around nine tenths occurring only once. The source is an adult in good health. Sequencing used peripheral blood, obtained on day 0 of AZD1222 vaccination. The genes are TRBV30 and TRBJ1-2, with D uncertain. This CDR3 reads CAWSIATYGYTF. CDR3 sequence (DNA): TGTGCCTGGAGCATAGCAACCTATGGCTACACCTTC.